These 7 T cell receptor beta chains came from one sample sequenced in a study of T cells in Graves' hyperthyroidism and ophthalmopathy. TCR beta CDR3 region amplification was performed from RNA transcripts. HTBI primers were the set used in a first-round RT-PCR of the TCR CDR3. TCRdb reprocessed the multiplex PCR reads with MiXCR, giving one entry per CDR3 protein. The sample yields fewer than 700,000 distinct CDR3 sequences, roughly 16% seen once. The material sequenced was blood. These receptors were collected from a woman under 40 with Graves' hyperthyroidism.

In its sample, this clonotype was seen a few times. V gene TRBV7-2 combines with J gene TRBJ1-5; D possibly corresponds to TRBD1 (5 bases). The CDR3 is made up of 14 amino acids. CDR1 SGHTA and CDR2 FQGNSA come from the germline V gene. Trimming cost V 1 base and J 9 bases, with 13 bases left between them. CDR3 amino acids: CASSLESGYGPQHF. The CDR3 nucleotides read TGTGCCAGCAGCTTAGAGTCAGGGTATGGGCCCCAGCATTTT.

This clonotype was counted ten times or more. This chain links TRBV7-2 with TRBJ2-3, with a possible D match to TRBD2 (5 bases). V lost 6 bases, J lost 2 bases, and 15 bases lay in between. The length of the CDR3 is 15 residues. Per germline, CDR1 SGHTA and CDR2 FQGNSA. DNA for the CDR3: TGTGCCAGCAGGCTAGGACTGCCCCTCACAGATACGCAGTATTTT. Translating it yields CASRLGLPLTDTQYF. Together with reference TRBV7-2 and TRBJ2-3, the CDR3 gives the full variable domain: GAGVSQSPSNKVTEKGKDVELRCDPISGHTALYWYRQSLGQGLEFLIYFQGNSAPDKSGLPSDRFSAERTGGSVSTLTIQRTQQEDSAVYLCASRLGLPLTDTQYFGPGTRLTVL.

This clonotype showed up just a few times. The chain links TRBV20-1 to TRBJ1-2; weak D call: TRBD1 (6 bases). Germline V CDR1 and CDR2: DFQATT, SNEGSKA (reference sequence). The CDR3 length is 12 residues. V was pared by 4 bases and J by 4 bases, with 10 bases between. Here the CDR3 reads CSATPDSYGYTF. The CDR3 DNA reads TGCAGTGCTACCCCGGACAGCTATGGCTACACCTTC.

The gene calls are TRBV20-1 and TRBJ2-7; D unresolved. Trimming took off 7 bases at V and 1 base at J, with 11 bases between the two ends. The V gene's germline CDR1 is DFQATT and CDR2 SNEGSKA (reference sequence). The CDR3 has 12 amino acids. CDR3 DNA sequence: TGCAGTGTTAGGTTTAGGTCCTACGAGCAGTACTTC. This codes for CSVRFRSYEQYF.

In its sample, this clonotype was seen a few times. The rearrangement joins TRBV20-1 to TRBJ1-2; D gene ambiguous. V gave up 1 base and J gave up 3 bases, with 12 bases separating them. The length of the CDR3 is 14 residues. From germline, CDR1 is DFQATT and CDR2 SNEGSKA (reference sequence). CDR3 bases: TGCAGTGCTAGAGTTTCCGACGGAGACTATGGCTACACCTTC. This sequence encodes CSARVSDGDYGYTF.

This clonotype showed up many times. This chain links TRBV2 with TRBJ1-2; maybe TRBD1 (6 bases). CDR1 and CDR2 from the germline V gene are SNHLY and FYNNEI. V was shortened by 7 bases and J by 6 bases, with 12 bases between the two germline ends. CDR3 length: 12 residues. The CDR3 protein is CASNTGSDGYTF. Here the CDR3 DNA reads TGTGCCAGCAATACAGGGAGCGATGGCTACACCTTC.

This clonotype was seen at least ten times. The rearrangement uses TRBV7-3 and TRBJ1-1; no definite D call. Germline CDR1 reads SGHTA; CDR2 reads FQGTGA. The CDR3 is made up of 13 amino acids. V lost 1 base, J lost 3 bases, and 6 bases lay in between. The CDR3 is CASSLSRYTEAFF. CDR3 DNA: TGTGCCAGCAGCTTAAGCAGGTACACTGAAGCTTTCTTT.